These T cell receptor beta chains were read from a single sample in a study of cytomegalovirus exposure and HLA in healthy donors. The table came from immunoSEQ multiplex PCR; TCRdb's copy has only in-frame clones and leaves some out. The sample holds approximately 110,000 clones, roughly 73% seen once. Material for sequencing was PBMCs. These receptors came from a woman aged 25 to 45 in good health and CMV-seronegative. The CDR3 runs from the conserved cysteine through the conserved F or W. The order of the fields is D gene, clone size, V gene, J gene, CDR3 DNA, CDR3 protein. A D gene is named only where the DNA matches it firmly. Clone size appears in some rows only: once, few, many, or a class for an expanded clone.

d_call: NA
clone_size: NA
v_call: TRBV30
j_call: TRBJ1-2
cdr3_nt: TGTGCCTGGAGTTTCGCCAGCCGGGACTACACCTTC
cdr3_aa: CAWSFASRDYTF

d_call: NA
clone_size: NA
v_call: TRBV7-9
j_call: TRBJ1-1
cdr3_nt: TGTGCCAGCAGCTTAGGGGAGGGCACTGAAGCTTTCTTT
cdr3_aa: CASSLGEGTEAFF

d_call: NA
clone_size: few
v_call: TRBV5-1
j_call: TRBJ2-7
cdr3_nt: TGCGCCAGCAGCCCAGGACAGGGAGGGTGGTACGAGCAGTACTTC
cdr3_aa: CASSPGQGGWYEQYF

d_call: NA
clone_size: NA
v_call: TRBV7-6
j_call: TRBJ2-1
cdr3_nt: TGTGCCAGCAGCTTACCCTTTAAGGGGAATGAGCAGTTCTTC
cdr3_aa: CASSLPFKGNEQFF

d_call: NA
clone_size: few
v_call: TRBV7-3
j_call: TRBJ1-1
cdr3_nt: TGTGCCAGCAGCTTGGTGAGGGACACTGAAGCTTTCTTT
cdr3_aa: CASSLVRDTEAFF

d_call: NA
clone_size: NA
v_call: TRBV9
j_call: TRBJ1-2
cdr3_nt: TGTGCCAGCAGGGCAGATAAACCCTATGGCTACACCTTC
cdr3_aa: CASRADKPYGYTF

d_call: NA
clone_size: NA
v_call: TRBV27
j_call: TRBJ2-5
cdr3_nt: TGTGCCAGCAGTTTAGGAGGGGTGAAGACCCAGTACTTC
cdr3_aa: CASSLGGVKTQYF

d_call: NA
clone_size: NA
v_call: TRBV29-1
j_call: TRBJ1-1
cdr3_nt: TGCAGCGTTGGGGGGGGGAGGGGTCGGAACACTGAAGCTTTCTTT
cdr3_aa: CSVGGGRGRNTEAFF

d_call: NA
clone_size: few
v_call: TRBV15
j_call: TRBJ1-1
cdr3_nt: TGTGCCACCAGCAGGATAGAAAGTGAAGCTTTCTTT
cdr3_aa: CATSRIESEAFF

d_call: TRBD1
clone_size: NA
v_call: TRBV2
j_call: TRBJ1-1
cdr3_nt: TGTGCCAGCAGTGAAAGAGGACAGGGGCCTGAAGCTTTCTTT
cdr3_aa: CASSERGQGPEAFF

d_call: TRBD1
clone_size: NA
v_call: TRBV11-1
j_call: TRBJ1-1
cdr3_nt: TGTGCCAGCAGCTTACAGGGGGACACTGAAGCTTTCTTT
cdr3_aa: CASSLQGDTEAFF

d_call: NA
clone_size: NA
v_call: TRBV27
j_call: TRBJ1-5
cdr3_nt: TGTGCCAGCAGTCTTAGGGGCGGCCAGCCCCAGCATTTT
cdr3_aa: CASSLRGGQPQHF

d_call: TRBD2
clone_size: few
v_call: TRBV2
j_call: TRBJ2-1
cdr3_nt: TGTGCCAGCAGGGACGGACTAGCGGGAGGACTTTTAGGGCAGTTCTTC
cdr3_aa: CASRDGLAGGLLGQFF

d_call: NA
clone_size: few
v_call: TRBV7-9
j_call: TRBJ1-2
cdr3_nt: TGTGCCAGCACCTCGGGAAATGGAGTCTATGGCTACACCTTC
cdr3_aa: CASTSGNGVYGYTF

d_call: TRBD2
clone_size: NA
v_call: TRBV14
j_call: TRBJ2-7
cdr3_nt: TGTGCCAGCAGCCAAGCCAGGTCTAGGGAAGGACTAGTAAACTACGAGCAGTACTTC
cdr3_aa: CASSQARSREGLVNYEQYF

d_call: TRBD1
clone_size: NA
v_call: TRBV7-3
j_call: TRBJ1-1
cdr3_nt: TGTGCCAGCAGCTTAACGAGGCAGGGGGAAACTGAAGCTTTCTTT
cdr3_aa: CASSLTRQGETEAFF

d_call: NA
clone_size: NA
v_call: TRBV11-3
j_call: TRBJ2-7
cdr3_nt: TGTGCCAGCAGCTTACAGGGTTCCTACGAGCAGTACTTC
cdr3_aa: CASSLQGSYEQYF

d_call: NA
clone_size: NA
v_call: TRBV6-5
j_call: TRBJ2-7
cdr3_nt: TGTGCCAGCATTGGGAGCGCGAGCTCCTACGAGCAGTACTTC
cdr3_aa: CASIGSASSYEQYF

d_call: NA
clone_size: NA
v_call: TRBV19
j_call: TRBJ1-4
cdr3_nt: TGTGCCAGTACCGATGGACAGAATGAAAAACTGTTTTTT
cdr3_aa: CASTDGQNEKLFF

d_call: TRBD2
clone_size: NA
v_call: TRBV9
j_call: TRBJ2-3
cdr3_nt: TGTGCCAGCAGCGTAGCAGCTAGCGGGGTCAGCACAGATACGCAGTATTTT
cdr3_aa: CASSVAASGVSTDTQYF

d_call: NA
clone_size: NA
v_call: TRBV7-2
j_call: TRBJ2-7
cdr3_nt: TGTGCCAGCAGCTTAGAGAGTCGGAGCGAGCAGTACTTC
cdr3_aa: CASSLESRSEQYF

d_call: NA
clone_size: NA
v_call: TRBV7-9
j_call: TRBJ2-7
cdr3_nt: TGTGCCAGCAGCTTTGGCCAGGCCCGAAGTGGCTACGAGCAGTACTTC
cdr3_aa: CASSFGQARSGYEQYF

d_call: TRBD1
clone_size: few
v_call: TRBV18
j_call: TRBJ1-4
cdr3_nt: TGTGCCAGCTCACGGGGACAGGTCTCGGAAAAACTGTTTTTT
cdr3_aa: CASSRGQVSEKLFF

d_call: TRBD1
clone_size: NA
v_call: TRBV7-9
j_call: TRBJ1-1
cdr3_nt: TGTGCCAGCAGGGAGACAGGGGGAATGAACACTGAAGCTTTCTTT
cdr3_aa: CASRETGGMNTEAFF

d_call: NA
clone_size: NA
v_call: TRBV5-5
j_call: TRBJ2-7
cdr3_nt: TGTGCCAGCAGCTTGGTCGGACATAGCTACGAGCAGTACTTC
cdr3_aa: CASSLVGHSYEQYF

d_call: NA
clone_size: NA
v_call: TRBV6-5
j_call: TRBJ1-6
cdr3_nt: TGTGCCAGCAGTTACGACTGGATCGGGGATAATTCACCCCTCCACTTT
cdr3_aa: CASSYDWIGDNSPLHF

d_call: NA
clone_size: NA
v_call: TRBV10-3
j_call: TRBJ1-1
cdr3_nt: TGTGCCATCAGTACTATGAACACTGAAGCTTTCTTT
cdr3_aa: CAISTMNTEAFF

d_call: NA
clone_size: NA
v_call: TRBV27
j_call: TRBJ1-2
cdr3_nt: TGTGCCAGCAGTTTAGCAGGGGATTACTATGGCTACACCTTC
cdr3_aa: CASSLAGDYYGYTF